What follows describes a single T cell receptor (beta chain). Profiling relied on immunoSEQ multiplex PCR, and the TCRdb table lists in-frame clones only, not all of them. The data hold 65,000 to 90,000 clones, with approximately 90% observed a single time. CDR3 length: 11 amino acids. Trimming pared 1 base from V and 10 bases from J, leaving 8 bases between. The germline gives CDR1 DFQATT, CDR2 SNEGSKA (reference sequence). This specimen comes from a study of OX40 agonist ivuxolimab in advanced cancers. Material: CD4+ or CD8+ T cells sorted from blood, obtained in a trial of the OX40 agonist ivuxolimab. This clonotype was sampled from an adult with an advanced solid tumor such as melanoma, head and neck, liver or kidney cancer. The chain carries TRBV20-1 and TRBJ1-5; D gene ambiguous. The CDR3 spells CSARAGHPQHF. CDR3 in DNA: TGCAGTGCTAGAGCCGGGCATCCCCAGCATTTT.